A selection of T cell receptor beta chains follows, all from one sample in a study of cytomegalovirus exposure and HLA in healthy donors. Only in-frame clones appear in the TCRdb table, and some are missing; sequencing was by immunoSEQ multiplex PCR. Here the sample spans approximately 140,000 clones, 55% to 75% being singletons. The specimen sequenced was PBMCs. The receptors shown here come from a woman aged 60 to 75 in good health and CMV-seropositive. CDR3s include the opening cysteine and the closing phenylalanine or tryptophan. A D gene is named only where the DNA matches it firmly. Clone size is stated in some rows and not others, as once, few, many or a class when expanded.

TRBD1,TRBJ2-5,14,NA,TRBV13,TGTGCCAGCAGCTTAAGGGGGCCGAGAGAGACCCAGTACTTC,CASSLRGPRETQYF
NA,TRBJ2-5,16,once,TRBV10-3,TGTGCCATCAGTGAGTTATCAGGAAATATCCAAGAGACCCAGTACTTC,CAISELSGNIQETQYF
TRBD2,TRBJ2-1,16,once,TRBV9,TGTGCCAGCAGCCAAATACTAGCGACCTCTTACAATGAGCAGTTCTTC,CASSQILATSYNEQFF
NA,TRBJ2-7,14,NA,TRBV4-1,TGCGCCAGCAGCCAAGTCCCAGGCTTCTACGAGCAGTACTTC,CASSQVPGFYEQYF
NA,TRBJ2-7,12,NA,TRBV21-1,TGTGCCAGACGGGACAGAGCCTACGAGCAGTACTTC,CARRDRAYEQYF
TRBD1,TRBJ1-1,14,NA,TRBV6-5,TGTGCCAGCAGCCGACACAGGGGGCCCACTGAAGCTTTCTTT,CASSRHRGPTEAFF
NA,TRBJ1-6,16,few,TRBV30,TGTGCCTCAACCTCCCCTGGGAGCTCCTATAATTCACCCCTCCACTTT,CASTSPGSSYNSPLHF
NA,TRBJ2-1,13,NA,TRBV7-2,TGTGCCAGCGGCAGAAGCTCCTACAATGAGCAGTTCTTC,CASGRSSYNEQFF
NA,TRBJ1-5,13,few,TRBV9,TGTGCCAGCAGCGTAGCGCCGGGGCAGCCCCAGCATTTT,CASSVAPGQPQHF
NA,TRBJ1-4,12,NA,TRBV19,TGTGCCAGTAGTATGGGGCAGGGAAAACTGTTTTTT,CASSMGQGKLFF
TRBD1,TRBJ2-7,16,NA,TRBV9,TGTGCCAGCAGCGTAGCGGCAGACAGGGTAATCTACGAGCAGTACTTC,CASSVAADRVIYEQYF
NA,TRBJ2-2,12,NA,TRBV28,TGTGCCAGTTTCAGGGTTACCGGGGAGCTGTTTTTT,CASFRVTGELFF
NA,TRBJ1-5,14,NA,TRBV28,TGTGCCAGCAGTCCTGGACAGTCCAATCAGCCCCAGCATTTT,CASSPGQSNQPQHF
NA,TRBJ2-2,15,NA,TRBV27,TGTGCCAGCAGTTGGGGACTGACGAGCACCGGGGAGCTGTTTTTT,CASSWGLTSTGELFF
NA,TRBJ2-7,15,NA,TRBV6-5,TGTGCCAGCAGTTACTCGAGGGGGAGCTCCTACGAACAGTACTTC,CASSYSRGSSYEQYF
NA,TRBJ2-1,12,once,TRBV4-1,TGCGCCAGCAGCCAAGGAGAGGTTGAGCAGTTCTTC,CASSQGEVEQFF
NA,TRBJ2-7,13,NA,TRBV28,TGTGCCAGCAGTTTAAACGCAGGGAACGAGCAGTACTTC,CASSLNAGNEQYF
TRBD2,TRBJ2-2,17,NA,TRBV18,TGTGCCAGCTCACCTACCGGGAGCGGGACGGTCACCGGGGAGCTGTTTTTT,CASSPTGSGTVTGELFF
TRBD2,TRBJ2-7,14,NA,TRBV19,TGTGCCAGTAGTATTTCTGAGGGAGGGCCGGCGAAGTACTTC,CASSISEGGPAKYF
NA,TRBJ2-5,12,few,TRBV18,TGTGCCAGCTCTCCGTACCAAGAGACCCAGTACTTC,CASSPYQETQYF
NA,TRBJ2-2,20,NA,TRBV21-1,TGTGCCAGCAGCTCGCGCCTCCGGAGGGGGGGACTAGCGAACACCGGGGAGCTGTTTTTT,CASSSRLRRGGLANTGELFF
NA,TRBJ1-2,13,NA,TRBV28,TGTGCCAGCAGGACCGAGACAGTCTATGGCTACACCTTC,CASRTETVYGYTF
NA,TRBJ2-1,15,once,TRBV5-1,TGCGCCAGCAGCTCCGGAGGGGTGGGCAACAATGAGCAGTTCTTC,CASSSGGVGNNEQFF
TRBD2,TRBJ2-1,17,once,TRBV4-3,TGCGCCAGCAGCCAAGATATCGGGGCTAGCGGGCTGAATGAGCAGTTCTTC,CASSQDIGASGLNEQFF
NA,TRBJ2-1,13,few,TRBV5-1,TGCGCCAGCAGACTTGGACAGAACAATGAGCAGTTCTTC,CASRLGQNNEQFF
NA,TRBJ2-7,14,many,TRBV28,TGTGCCAGCAGTTTGAGTGGGGCCATGGACGAGCAGTACTTC,CASSLSGAMDEQYF
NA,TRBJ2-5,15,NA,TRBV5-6,TGTGCCAGCAGCTTTTCGGGAGCCCGCCAGGGGACCCAGTACTTC,CASSFSGARQGTQYF
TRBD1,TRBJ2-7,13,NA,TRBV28,TGTGCCAGCAGCCAGGGGGAGTCTGGCGAGCAGTACTTC,CASSQGESGEQYF
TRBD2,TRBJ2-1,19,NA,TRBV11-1,TGTGCCAGCAGCTCTTATGGATCTAGCGGGAGAAAGGGAGAGAATGAGCAGTTCTTC,CASSSYGSSGRKGENEQFF
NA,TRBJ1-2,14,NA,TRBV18,TGTGCCAGCTCACCATTGCCAGGAAACTATGGCTACACCTTC,CASSPLPGNYGYTF
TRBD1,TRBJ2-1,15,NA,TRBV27,TGTGCCAGCAGTTTATCCCGGACAGGGCACAATGAGCAGTTCTTC,CASSLSRTGHNEQFF
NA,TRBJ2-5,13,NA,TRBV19,TGTGCCAGTAACCTGAGTGGTGGAGAGACCCAGTACTTC,CASNLSGGETQYF
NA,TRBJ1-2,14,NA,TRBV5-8,TGTGCCAGCAGCTTGGGGCGGATTATGTATGGCTACACCTTC,CASSLGRIMYGYTF
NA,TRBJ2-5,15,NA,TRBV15,TGTGCCACCAGCAGAACCGCGGGGTTACAAGAGACCCAGTACTTC,CATSRTAGLQETQYF
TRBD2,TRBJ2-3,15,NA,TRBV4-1,TGCGCCAGCAGAGGACTAGCGGGAGGGACAGATGCGCAGTATTTT,CASRGLAGGTDAQYF